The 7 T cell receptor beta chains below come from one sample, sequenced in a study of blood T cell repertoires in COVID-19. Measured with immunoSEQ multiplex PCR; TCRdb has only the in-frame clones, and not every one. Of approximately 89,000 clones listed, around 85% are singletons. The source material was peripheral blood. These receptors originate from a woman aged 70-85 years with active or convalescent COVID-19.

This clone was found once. The DNA of the CDR3 is TGCGCCAGCAGCCATCTCGTGGGAGTCATGGGCACTGAAGCTTTCTTT. Amino acids: CASSHLVGVMGTEAFF. This chain uses TRBV4-1 with TRBJ1-1; D remains unclear. This CDR3 region has 16 residues. Deletions cut 3 bases from V and 4 bases from J, with 18 bases between. CDR1 is MGHRA and CDR2 is YSYEKL in the germline V gene.

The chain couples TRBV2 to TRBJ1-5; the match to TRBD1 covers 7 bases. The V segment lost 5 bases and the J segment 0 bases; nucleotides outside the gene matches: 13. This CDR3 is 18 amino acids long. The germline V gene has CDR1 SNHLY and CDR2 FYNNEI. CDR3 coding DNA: TGTGCCAGCAGTCAGGGACAGCAAGCCCAATATAGCAATCAGCCCCAGCATTTT. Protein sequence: CASSQGQQAQYSNQPQHF.

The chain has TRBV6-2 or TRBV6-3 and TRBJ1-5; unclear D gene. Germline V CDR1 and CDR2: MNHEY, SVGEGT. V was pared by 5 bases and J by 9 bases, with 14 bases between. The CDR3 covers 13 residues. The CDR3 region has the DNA TGTGCCAGCAGTACTCCCCTTCTAGCGCCCCAGCATTTT. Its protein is CASSTPLLAPQHF.

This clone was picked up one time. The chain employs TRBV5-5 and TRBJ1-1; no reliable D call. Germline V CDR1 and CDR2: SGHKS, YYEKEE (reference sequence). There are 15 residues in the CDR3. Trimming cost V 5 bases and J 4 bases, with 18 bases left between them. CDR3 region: CASSSTRGRSTEAFF. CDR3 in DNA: TGTGCCAGCAGTTCCACCCGAGGGCGGAGCACTGAAGCTTTCTTT.

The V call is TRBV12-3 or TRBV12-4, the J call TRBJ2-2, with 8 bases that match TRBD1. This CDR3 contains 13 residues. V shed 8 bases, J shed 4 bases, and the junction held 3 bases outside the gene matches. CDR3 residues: CASGQGPTGELFF. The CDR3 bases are TGTGCCAGCGGACAGGGCCCCACCGGGGAGCTGTTTTTT.

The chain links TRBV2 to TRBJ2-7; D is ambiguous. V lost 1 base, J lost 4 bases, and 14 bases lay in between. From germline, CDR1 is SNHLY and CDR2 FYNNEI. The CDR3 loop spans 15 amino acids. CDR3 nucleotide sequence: TGTGCCAGCAGTGAAGATAGCACTACCATTTACGAGCAGTACTTC. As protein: CASSEDSTTIYEQYF. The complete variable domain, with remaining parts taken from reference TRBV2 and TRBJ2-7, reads EPEVTQTPSHQVTQMGQEVILRCVPISNHLYFYWYRQILGQKVEFLVSFYNNEISEKSEIFDDQFSVERPDGSNFTLKIRSTKLEDSAMYFCASSEDSTTIYEQYFGPGTRLTVT.

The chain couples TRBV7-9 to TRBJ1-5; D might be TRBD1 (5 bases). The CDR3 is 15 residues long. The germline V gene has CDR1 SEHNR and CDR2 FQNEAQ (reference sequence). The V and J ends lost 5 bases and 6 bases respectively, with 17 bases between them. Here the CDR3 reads CASSAQGGPFQPQHF. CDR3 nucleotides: TGTGCCAGCAGCGCGCAGGGAGGCCCTTTTCAGCCCCAGCATTTT.